Listed below are T cell receptor beta chains from one sample, sequenced in a study of regulatory T cells in long-lasting Graves disease. One entry per CDR3 protein, called by TCRdb with MiXCR from the multiplex PCR reads. Of approximately 690,000 distinct CDR3 sequences detected, 30% appear once; the ten largest clones hold 40% to 55%. Sequences were derived from peripheral blood mononuclear cells (PBMCs), sampled when the disease was refractory, from a patient treated with antithyroid drugs. These receptors all come from a female donor with Graves disease. CDR3s include the opening cysteine and the closing phenylalanine or tryptophan. The order of the fields is V gene, J gene, clone size, D gene, CDR3 protein, CDR3 DNA. The D gene is left open where the match is weak. The size entry is marked missing in some rows and otherwise reads once, few, many or a size class.

v_call: TRBV12-3/TRBV12-4; j_call: TRBJ2-3; clone_size: many; d_call: TRBD2; cdr3_aa: CASSLTSGSTDTQYF; cdr3_nt: TGTGCCAGCAGTTTGACTAGCGGGAGCACAGATACGCAGTATTTT
v_call: TRBV2; j_call: TRBJ1-1; clone_size: many; d_call: .; cdr3_aa: CARMTINTEAFF; cdr3_nt: TGTGCCAGGATGACCATAAACACTGAAGCTTTCTTT
v_call: TRBV24-1; j_call: TRBJ2-2; clone_size: .; d_call: .; cdr3_aa: CATSDHFGELFF; cdr3_nt: TGTGCCACCAGTGACCATTTCGGGGAGCTGTTTTTT
v_call: TRBV12-3/TRBV12-4; j_call: TRBJ1-5; clone_size: many; d_call: TRBD1; cdr3_aa: CASSLSGGSQPQHF; cdr3_nt: TGTGCCAGCAGCTTGTCAGGGGGCAGTCAGCCCCAGCATTTT
v_call: TRBV5-1; j_call: TRBJ2-7; clone_size: .; d_call: .; cdr3_aa: CASSSAYRMRDSYEQYF; cdr3_nt: TGCGCCAGCAGCTCGGCCTATAGGATGAGGGACTCCTACGAGCAGTACTTC
v_call: TRBV14; j_call: TRBJ1-1; clone_size: .; d_call: .; cdr3_aa: CASSQISKAEAFF; cdr3_nt: TGTGCCAGCAGCCAGATATCAAAGGCTGAAGCTTTCTTT
v_call: TRBV12-3/TRBV12-4; j_call: TRBJ2-2; clone_size: .; d_call: .; cdr3_aa: CASSFRSPLYGHGELFF; cdr3_nt: TGTGCCAGCAGTTTCCGCTCTCCTTTATACGGGCACGGGGAGCTGTTTTTT
v_call: TRBV5-1; j_call: TRBJ1-2; clone_size: .; d_call: TRBD1; cdr3_aa: CASTQALGQGYGYTF; cdr3_nt: TGCGCCAGCACCCAAGCACTCGGACAGGGTTATGGCTACACCTTC
v_call: TRBV2; j_call: TRBJ1-5; clone_size: few; d_call: .; cdr3_aa: CASSERARNNQPQHF; cdr3_nt: TGTGCCAGCAGTGAAAGGGCGAGGAACAATCAGCCCCAGCATTTT
v_call: TRBV20-1; j_call: TRBJ2-5; clone_size: .; d_call: .; cdr3_aa: CSARGGVETQYF; cdr3_nt: TGCAGTGCTAGAGGTGGGGTGGAGACCCAGTACTTC
v_call: TRBV2; j_call: TRBJ1-1; clone_size: few; d_call: TRBD1; cdr3_aa: CASSELRTGVEAFF; cdr3_nt: TGTGCCAGCAGTGAACTACGGACAGGGGTTGAAGCTTTCTTT
v_call: TRBV3-1; j_call: TRBJ1-1; clone_size: .; d_call: .; cdr3_aa: CASSQNPRQHTEAFF; cdr3_nt: TGTGCCAGCAGCCAAAACCCGCGACAGCACACTGAAGCTTTCTTT
v_call: TRBV3-1; j_call: TRBJ2-7; clone_size: .; d_call: TRBD2; cdr3_aa: CASSLEEAGEYEQYF; cdr3_nt: TGTGCCAGCAGCCTGGAGGAAGCGGGGGAGTACGAGCAGTACTTC
v_call: TRBV12-3/TRBV12-4; j_call: TRBJ2-1; clone_size: few; d_call: TRBD2; cdr3_aa: CASHPGLADHNEQFF; cdr3_nt: TGTGCCAGCCATCCGGGACTAGCGGACCACAATGAGCAGTTCTTC
v_call: TRBV24-1; j_call: TRBJ1-5; clone_size: .; d_call: .; cdr3_aa: CATSWASDNQPQHF; cdr3_nt: TGTGCCACCTCTTGGGCTTCTGACAATCAGCCCCAGCATTTT
v_call: TRBV12-5; j_call: TRBJ2-7; clone_size: .; d_call: .; cdr3_aa: CATTGQDLPYEQYF; cdr3_nt: TGCGCTACGACCGGGCAAGACCTTCCCTACGAGCAGTACTTC
v_call: TRBV3-1; j_call: TRBJ1-1; clone_size: few; d_call: TRBD1; cdr3_aa: CASSPPSGQGGTNTEAFF; cdr3_nt: TGTGCCAGCAGCCCTCCCTCGGGACAGGGGGGAACGAACACTGAAGCTTTCTTT
v_call: TRBV20-1; j_call: TRBJ2-7; clone_size: once; d_call: .; cdr3_aa: CSARGDAYEQYF; cdr3_nt: TGCAGTGCTAGAGGGGACGCGTACGAGCAGTACTTC
v_call: TRBV29-1; j_call: TRBJ1-1; clone_size: few; d_call: .; cdr3_aa: CSAPDLGRGLAFF; cdr3_nt: TGCAGCGCTCCTGACCTGGGCAGGGGCCTGGCTTTCTTT
v_call: TRBV6-1; j_call: TRBJ2-2; clone_size: .; d_call: TRBD1; cdr3_aa: CATDPGTALSGELFF; cdr3_nt: TGTGCCACCGACCCCGGGACAGCCCTTTCCGGGGAGCTGTTTTTT
v_call: TRBV20-1; j_call: TRBJ2-7; clone_size: .; d_call: TRBD1; cdr3_aa: CSASIPGTGKYEQYF; cdr3_nt: TGCAGTGCTAGTATTCCTGGGACAGGGAAATACGAGCAGTACTTC
v_call: TRBV3-1; j_call: TRBJ2-2; clone_size: .; d_call: TRBD2; cdr3_aa: CASSQALAGGTGELFF; cdr3_nt: TGTGCCAGCAGCCAAGCCCTAGCGGGAGGGACCGGGGAGCTGTTTTTT
v_call: TRBV2; j_call: TRBJ2-7; clone_size: .; d_call: .; cdr3_aa: CASTPGWRYEQYF; cdr3_nt: TGTGCCAGCACCCCGGGATGGAGGTACGAGCAGTACTTC
v_call: TRBV5-5; j_call: TRBJ1-5; clone_size: .; d_call: TRBD1; cdr3_aa: CASSLEGADQPQHF; cdr3_nt: TGTGCCAGCAGCTTAGAGGGGGCTGATCAGCCCCAGCATTTT
v_call: TRBV6-5; j_call: TRBJ1-5; clone_size: many; d_call: .; cdr3_aa: CASSYRPRSAQPQHF; cdr3_nt: TGTGCCAGCAGTTACAGGCCCCGGTCCGCTCAGCCCCAGCATTTT
v_call: TRBV5-1; j_call: TRBJ1-5; clone_size: .; d_call: .; cdr3_aa: CASSLAHHRASNQPQHF; cdr3_nt: TGCGCCAGCAGCTTGGCCCATCACAGGGCTAGCAATCAGCCCCAGCATTTT
v_call: TRBV5-5; j_call: TRBJ2-2; clone_size: few; d_call: .; cdr3_aa: CASSLEAGGAGELFF; cdr3_nt: TGTGCCAGCAGCTTGGAGGCAGGGGGGGCCGGGGAGCTGTTTTTT
v_call: TRBV12-3/TRBV12-4; j_call: TRBJ1-3; clone_size: .; d_call: .; cdr3_aa: CASRIGVASGNTIYF; cdr3_nt: TGTGCCAGCAGGATAGGGGTCGCCTCTGGAAACACCATATATTTT
v_call: TRBV4-2; j_call: TRBJ1-1; clone_size: .; d_call: TRBD1; cdr3_aa: CASSQDRRGQEAFF; cdr3_nt: TGTGCCAGCAGCCAAGATCGCAGGGGACAGGAAGCTTTCTTT
v_call: TRBV6-2/TRBV6-3; j_call: TRBJ1-1; clone_size: once; d_call: .; cdr3_aa: CASSYTSTQGAGAFF; cdr3_nt: TGTGCCAGCAGTTACACCTCGACCCAGGGAGCGGGAGCTTTCTTT
v_call: TRBV29-1; j_call: TRBJ1-2; clone_size: .; d_call: .; cdr3_aa: CSVIGEGPGYTF; cdr3_nt: TGCAGCGTCATCGGGGAAGGACCAGGCTACACCTTC
v_call: TRBV6-9; j_call: TRBJ2-7; clone_size: .; d_call: TRBD2; cdr3_aa: CASSYGPLAGRDFGRDEQYF; cdr3_nt: TGTGCCAGCAGTTACGGCCCTCTAGCGGGACGGGATTTTGGTCGGGACGAGCAGTACTTC
v_call: TRBV2; j_call: TRBJ1-1; clone_size: once; d_call: .; cdr3_aa: CATLGNTEAFF; cdr3_nt: TGTGCCACCCTGGGGAACACTGAAGCTTTCTTT
v_call: TRBV30; j_call: TRBJ1-1; clone_size: .; d_call: TRBD1; cdr3_aa: CAWGSGGGQGAFF; cdr3_nt: TGTGCCTGGGGCAGCGGCGGGGGACAGGGGGCTTTCTTT
v_call: TRBV30; j_call: TRBJ1-2; clone_size: .; d_call: .; cdr3_aa: CAWRQLSGYTF; cdr3_nt: TGTGCCTGGAGACAGCTATCTGGCTACACCTTC
v_call: TRBV6-5; j_call: TRBJ2-1; clone_size: .; d_call: .; cdr3_aa: CASSYSPGVPYNEQFF; cdr3_nt: TGTGCCAGCAGTTACTCCCCGGGAGTCCCCTACAATGAGCAGTTCTTC
v_call: TRBV28; j_call: TRBJ2-7; clone_size: .; d_call: .; cdr3_aa: CASSPGGQGEHEQYF; cdr3_nt: TGTGCCAGCAGCCCCGGGGGGCAGGGGGAACACGAGCAGTACTTC
v_call: TRBV3-1; j_call: TRBJ2-7; clone_size: few; d_call: TRBD2; cdr3_aa: CASSPGLAVTYEQYF; cdr3_nt: TGTGCCAGCAGCCCGGGACTAGCGGTGACCTACGAGCAGTACTTC
v_call: TRBV6-1; j_call: TRBJ2-5; clone_size: few; d_call: TRBD2; cdr3_aa: CASSQGGLAGRETQYF; cdr3_nt: TGTGCCAGCAGTCAAGGGGGGCTAGCGGGAAGGGAGACCCAGTACTTC
v_call: TRBV11-2; j_call: TRBJ2-7; clone_size: .; d_call: TRBD2; cdr3_aa: CASSFRTSRNEQYF; cdr3_nt: TGTGCCAGCAGCTTTAGGACTAGCCGGAACGAGCAGTACTTC
v_call: TRBV29-1; j_call: TRBJ2-5; clone_size: many; d_call: .; cdr3_aa: CSVDMGTGETQYF; cdr3_nt: TGCAGCGTTGATATGGGGACGGGGGAGACCCAGTACTTC
v_call: TRBV15; j_call: TRBJ1-5; clone_size: .; d_call: TRBD1; cdr3_aa: CATSTFEGGGTYNQPQHF; cdr3_nt: TGTGCCACCAGCACTTTCGAAGGGGGCGGAACCTACAATCAGCCCCAGCATTTT
v_call: TRBV6-1; j_call: TRBJ1-2; clone_size: .; d_call: .; cdr3_aa: CASMDPTVGAETLYGYTF; cdr3_nt: TGTGCCAGCATGGACCCCACAGTGGGGGCCGAAACCCTCTATGGCTACACCTTC
v_call: TRBV27; j_call: TRBJ1-1; clone_size: .; d_call: .; cdr3_aa: CAGSPGENGENTEAFF; cdr3_nt: TGTGCCGGGTCTCCAGGGGAGAATGGGGAGAACACTGAAGCTTTCTTT
v_call: TRBV27; j_call: TRBJ1-5; clone_size: few; d_call: .; cdr3_aa: CASRRTVLNQPQHF; cdr3_nt: TGTGCCAGCAGAAGGACAGTTCTCAATCAGCCCCAGCATTTT
v_call: TRBV18; j_call: TRBJ1-1; clone_size: .; d_call: .; cdr3_aa: CASSPSRRGTEAFF; cdr3_nt: TGTGCCAGCTCACCAAGCCGCAGGGGCACTGAAGCTTTCTTT
v_call: TRBV20-1; j_call: TRBJ2-5; clone_size: .; d_call: TRBD2; cdr3_aa: CSASEGGPQTQYF; cdr3_nt: TGCAGTGCTAGCGAGGGAGGGCCTCAGACCCAGTACTTC
v_call: TRBV20-1; j_call: TRBJ2-5; clone_size: .; d_call: .; cdr3_aa: CSATRGRGLGTQYF; cdr3_nt: TGCAGTGCCACCCGGGGGAGGGGGCTTGGGACCCAGTACTTC
v_call: TRBV10-3; j_call: TRBJ1-1; clone_size: .; d_call: .; cdr3_aa: CAISESETGTNTEAFF; cdr3_nt: TGTGCCATCAGTGAGTCGGAAACAGGGACTAACACTGAAGCTTTCTTT